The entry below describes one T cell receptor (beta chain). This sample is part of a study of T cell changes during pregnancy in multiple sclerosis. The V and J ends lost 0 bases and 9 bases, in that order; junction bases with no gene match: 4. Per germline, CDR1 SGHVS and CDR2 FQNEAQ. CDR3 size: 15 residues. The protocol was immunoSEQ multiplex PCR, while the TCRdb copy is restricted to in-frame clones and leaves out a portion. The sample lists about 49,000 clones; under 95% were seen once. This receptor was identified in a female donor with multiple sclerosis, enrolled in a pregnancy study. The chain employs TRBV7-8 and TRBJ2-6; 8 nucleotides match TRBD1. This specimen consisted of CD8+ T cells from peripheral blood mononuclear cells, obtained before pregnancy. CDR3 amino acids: CASSLATGTGNVLTF. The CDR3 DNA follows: TGTGCCAGCAGCTTAGCGACCGGGACAGGCAACGTCCTGACTTTC.